This T cell receptor (beta chain) is from a study of blood T cell repertoires in COVID-19 (dated by TCRdb to about 2020). A note on the overall study: The collaborator samples originated in the United States, Italy and Spain and spanned the acute and convalescent phases of COVID-19. The prospective study material was composed of cDNA or gDNA derived from T cells, B-cell-depleted T cells, or PBMCs. Subjects who had been exposed to COVID-19, were actively infected with it, or had recovered from it provided the deeply sampled blood TCRbeta repertoires that made up the dataset. The repertoires were released in a freely available public database meant as a resource for research on the immune response to SARS-CoV-2. The samples were drawn from two sources: the first 160 participants of the ongoing ImmuneRACE study, and about 1,300 subjects contributed by 6 global collaborators. The sample metadata nearly always contained a de-identified subject ID, COVID-19 status, age in years and sex. HLA class I and class II types, where available, came from metadata supplied by the sample provider rather than from assay-based typing. The paper's findings and limits, for the study overall: The amount of clinical and demographic metadata varied by source and participant and was provided uncurated.

Collaborating institutions collected whole blood in K2EDTA tubes following their own protocols. For TCRbeta analysis, collaborators shipped samples as frozen whole blood, isolated PBMCs, or DNA extracted from either of those sample types. The immunoSEQ Assay, a bias-controlled multiplex PCR, was used to amplify TCRbeta CDR3 regions from genomic DNA. Concerning the study's data processing: Nucleated cell counts per sample were estimated from amplification of reference gene primers within the assay. Sequence reads were collapsed and filtered to measure the absolute abundance of every unique TCRbeta CDR3 rearrangement. For each sample, productive Simpson clonality was calculated by taking the square root of Simpson's diversity index across productive rearrangements. Sourced from immuneACCESS, this table was stored by TCRdb with only in-frame sequences that have V and J called. A share of the clones is absent; for the studies checked, an unresolved V gene accounts for under half, and the remainder has no known explanation. For V, J and clone size, that table is used; D and trimming come from the DNA. For this sample the table gives roughly 150,000 clones, of which roughly nine tenths were detected only once. The biggest ten clones account for more than 2% of the sample.

Regarding this clone: Its antigen target is currently unknown. The sample holds no much larger clone one base away, and base qualities are not on file.

The CDR3 numbers 17 residues from cysteine through phenylalanine. Only the CDR3 part of the read is kept: 51 bases, read in frame from the first base. V and J are trimmed by 4 bases and 0 bases, and the gene matches miss 8 bases of the junction. The germline V gene supplies CDR1 KGHDR and CDR2 SFDVKD. The sequencing sample was made of peripheral blood. The chain uses TRBV24-1 and TRBJ2-1, with 7 bases matching TRBD2. This receptor was obtained from a woman aged 70-85 years with acute or convalescent COVID-19. CDR3 loop: CATSEGAGFSSYNEQFF. The nucleotides are TGTGCCACCAGTGAGGGAGCGGGGTTTAGCTCCTACAATGAGCAGTTCTTC.